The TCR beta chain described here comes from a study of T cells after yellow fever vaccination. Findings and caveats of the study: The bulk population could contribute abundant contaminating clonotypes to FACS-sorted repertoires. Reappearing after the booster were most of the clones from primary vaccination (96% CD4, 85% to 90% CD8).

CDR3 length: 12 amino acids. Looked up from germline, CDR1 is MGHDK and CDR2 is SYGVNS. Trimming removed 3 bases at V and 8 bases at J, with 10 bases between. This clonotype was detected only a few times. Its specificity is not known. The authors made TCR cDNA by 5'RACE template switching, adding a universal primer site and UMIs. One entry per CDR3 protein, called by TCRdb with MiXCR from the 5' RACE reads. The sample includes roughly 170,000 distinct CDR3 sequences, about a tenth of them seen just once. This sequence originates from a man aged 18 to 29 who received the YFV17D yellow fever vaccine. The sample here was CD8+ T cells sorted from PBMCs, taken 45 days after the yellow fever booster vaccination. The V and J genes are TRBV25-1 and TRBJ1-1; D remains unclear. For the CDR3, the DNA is TGTGCCAGCAGTGACTCGACTCTCGAAGCTTTCTTT. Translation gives CASSDSTLEAFF.